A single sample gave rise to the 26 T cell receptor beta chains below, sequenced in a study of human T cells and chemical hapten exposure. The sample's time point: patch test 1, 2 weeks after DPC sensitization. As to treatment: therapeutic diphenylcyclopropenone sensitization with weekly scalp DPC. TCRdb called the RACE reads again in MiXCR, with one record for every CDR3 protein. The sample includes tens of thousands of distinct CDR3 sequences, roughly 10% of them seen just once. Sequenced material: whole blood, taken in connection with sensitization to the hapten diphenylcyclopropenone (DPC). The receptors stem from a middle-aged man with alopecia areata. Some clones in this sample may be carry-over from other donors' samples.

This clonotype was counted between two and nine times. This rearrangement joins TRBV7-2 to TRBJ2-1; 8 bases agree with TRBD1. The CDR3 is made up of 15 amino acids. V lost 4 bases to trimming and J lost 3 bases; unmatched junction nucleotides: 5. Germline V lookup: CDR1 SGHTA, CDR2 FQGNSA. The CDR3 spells CASSSDRAIYNEQFF. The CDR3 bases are TGTGCCAGCAGCTCGGACAGGGCTATCTACAATGAGCAGTTCTTC.

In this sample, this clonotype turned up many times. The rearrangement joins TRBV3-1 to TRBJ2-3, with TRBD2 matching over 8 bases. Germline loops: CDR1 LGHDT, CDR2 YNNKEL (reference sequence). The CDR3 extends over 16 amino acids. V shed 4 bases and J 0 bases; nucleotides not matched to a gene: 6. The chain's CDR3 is CASSPLASGSTDTQYF. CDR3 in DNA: TGTGCCAGCAGCCCCCTGGCTAGCGGGAGCACAGATACGCAGTATTTT.

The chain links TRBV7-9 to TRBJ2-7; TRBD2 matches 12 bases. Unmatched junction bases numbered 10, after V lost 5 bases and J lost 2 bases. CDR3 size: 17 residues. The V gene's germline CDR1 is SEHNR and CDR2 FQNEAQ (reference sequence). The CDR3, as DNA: TGTGCCAGCAGCAACCCGAGACTAGCGGGAGTTGCCTACGAGCAGTACTTC. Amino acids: CASSNPRLAGVAYEQYF.

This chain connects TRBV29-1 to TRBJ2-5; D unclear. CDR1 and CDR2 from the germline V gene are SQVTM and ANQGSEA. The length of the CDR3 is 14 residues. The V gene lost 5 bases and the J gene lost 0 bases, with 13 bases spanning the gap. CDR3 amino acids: CSVYWGRNQETQYF. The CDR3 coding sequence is TGCAGCGTTTACTGGGGAAGGAACCAAGAGACCCAGTACTTC. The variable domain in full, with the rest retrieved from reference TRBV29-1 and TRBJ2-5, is SAVISQKPSRDICQRGTSLTIQCQVDSQVTMMFWYRQQPGQSLTLIATANQGSEATYESGFVIDKFPISRPNLTFSTLTVSNMSPEDSSIYLCSVYWGRNQETQYFGPGTRLLVL.

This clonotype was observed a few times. Written as DNA, the CDR3 is TGTGCCAGCAGTACAGGCTCTGGAAACACCATATATTTT. Translated: CASSTGSGNTIYF. This sequence joins TRBV27 and TRBJ1-3; D possibly corresponds to TRBD1 (5 bases). Trimming pared 5 bases from V and 0 bases from J, leaving 5 bases between. Germline CDR1 and CDR2: MNHEY and SMNVEV (reference sequence). This CDR3 is 13 amino acids long.

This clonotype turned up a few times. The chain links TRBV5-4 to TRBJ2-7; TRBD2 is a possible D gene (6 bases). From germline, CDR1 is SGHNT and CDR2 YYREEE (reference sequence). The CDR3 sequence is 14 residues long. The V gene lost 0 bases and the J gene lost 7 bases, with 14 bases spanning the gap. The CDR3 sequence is CASSLGGGIREQYV. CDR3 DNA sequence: TGTGCCAGCAGCTTGGGAGGCGGGATTAGGGAGCAGTACGTC.

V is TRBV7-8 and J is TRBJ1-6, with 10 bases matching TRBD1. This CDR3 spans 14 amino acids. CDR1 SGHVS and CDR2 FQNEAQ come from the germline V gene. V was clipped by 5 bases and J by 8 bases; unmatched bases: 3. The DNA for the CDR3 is TGTGCCAGCAGCCCGACAGGGGGCGATTCACCCCTCCACTTT. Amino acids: CASSPTGGDSPLHF. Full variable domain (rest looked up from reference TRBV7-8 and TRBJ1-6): GAGVSQSPRYKVAKRGQDVALRCDPISGHVSLFWYQQALGQGPEFLTYFQNEAQLDKSGLPSDRFFAERPEGSVSTLKIQRTQQEDSAVYLCASSPTGGDSPLHFGNGTRLTVT.

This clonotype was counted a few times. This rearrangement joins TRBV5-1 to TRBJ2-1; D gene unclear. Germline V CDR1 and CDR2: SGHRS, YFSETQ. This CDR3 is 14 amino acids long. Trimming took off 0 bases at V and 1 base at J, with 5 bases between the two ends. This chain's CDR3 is CASSLGRSYNEQFF. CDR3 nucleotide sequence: TGCGCCAGCAGCTTGGGGAGATCCTACAATGAGCAGTTCTTC.

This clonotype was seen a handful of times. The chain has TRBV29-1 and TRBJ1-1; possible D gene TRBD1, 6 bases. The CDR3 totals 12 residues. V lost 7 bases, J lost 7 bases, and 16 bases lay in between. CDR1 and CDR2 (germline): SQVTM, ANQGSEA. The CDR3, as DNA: TGCAGCGCCCTAAGGGGGGGGGATGAAGCTTTCTTT. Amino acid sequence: CSALRGGDEAFF.

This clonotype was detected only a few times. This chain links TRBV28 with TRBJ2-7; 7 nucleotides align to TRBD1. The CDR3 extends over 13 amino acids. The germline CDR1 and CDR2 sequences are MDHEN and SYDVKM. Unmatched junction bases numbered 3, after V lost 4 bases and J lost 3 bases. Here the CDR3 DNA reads TGTGCCAGCAGTTCAAGGGGGCGCTACGAGCAGTACGTC. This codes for CASSSRGRYEQYV.

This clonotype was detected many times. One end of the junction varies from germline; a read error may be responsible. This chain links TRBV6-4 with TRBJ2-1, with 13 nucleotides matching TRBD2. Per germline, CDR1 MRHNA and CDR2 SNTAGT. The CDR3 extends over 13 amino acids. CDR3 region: CASSDTTSGRASF. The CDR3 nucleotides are TGTGCCAGCAGTGACACAACTAGCGGGAGGGCCTCTTTC.

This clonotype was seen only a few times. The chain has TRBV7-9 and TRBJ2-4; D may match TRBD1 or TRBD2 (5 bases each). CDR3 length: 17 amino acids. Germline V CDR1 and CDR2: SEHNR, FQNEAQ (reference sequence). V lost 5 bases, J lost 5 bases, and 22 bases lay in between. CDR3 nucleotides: TGTGCCAGCAGCAAAGGGCTGGGGCGAGGGATGCAAAACATTCAGTACTTC. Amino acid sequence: CASSKGLGRGMQNIQYF.

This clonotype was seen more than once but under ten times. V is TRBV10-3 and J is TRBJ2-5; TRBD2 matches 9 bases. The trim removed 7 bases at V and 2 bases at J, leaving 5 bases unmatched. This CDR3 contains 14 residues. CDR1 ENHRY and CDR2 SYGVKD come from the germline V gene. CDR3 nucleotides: TGTGCCATCACCGCGACTAGCGGTCAAGAGACCCAGTACTTC. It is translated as CAITATSGQETQYF.

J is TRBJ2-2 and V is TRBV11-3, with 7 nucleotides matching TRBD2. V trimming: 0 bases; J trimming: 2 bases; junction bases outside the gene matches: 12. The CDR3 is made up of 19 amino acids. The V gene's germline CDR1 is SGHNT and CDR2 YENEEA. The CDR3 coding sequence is TGTGCCAGCAGCTTAGATATCTTCTTCTCGGGGGGAAACACCGGGGAGCTGTTTTTT. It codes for CASSLDIFFSGGNTGELFF.

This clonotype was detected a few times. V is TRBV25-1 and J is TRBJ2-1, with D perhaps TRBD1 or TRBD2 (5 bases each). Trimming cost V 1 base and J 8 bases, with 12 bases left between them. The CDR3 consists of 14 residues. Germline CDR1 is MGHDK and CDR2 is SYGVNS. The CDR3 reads CASSEWGPTDEQFF. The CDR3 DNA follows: TGTGCCAGCAGTGAATGGGGACCTACCGATGAGCAGTTCTTC.

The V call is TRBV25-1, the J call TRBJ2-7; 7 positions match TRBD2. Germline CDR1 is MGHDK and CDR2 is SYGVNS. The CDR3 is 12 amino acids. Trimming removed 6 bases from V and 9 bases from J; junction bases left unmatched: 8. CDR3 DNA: TGTGCCAGCAGCCAAGGGGAGGGTCGGCAGTACGTC. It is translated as CASSQGEGRQYV.

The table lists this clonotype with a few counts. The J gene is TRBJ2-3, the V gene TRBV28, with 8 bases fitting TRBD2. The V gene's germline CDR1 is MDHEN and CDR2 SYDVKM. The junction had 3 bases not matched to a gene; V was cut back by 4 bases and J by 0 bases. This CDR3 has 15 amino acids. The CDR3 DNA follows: TGTGCCAGCAGTTGGGCTAGCGGGAGCACAGATACGCAGTATTTT. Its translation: CASSWASGSTDTQYF.

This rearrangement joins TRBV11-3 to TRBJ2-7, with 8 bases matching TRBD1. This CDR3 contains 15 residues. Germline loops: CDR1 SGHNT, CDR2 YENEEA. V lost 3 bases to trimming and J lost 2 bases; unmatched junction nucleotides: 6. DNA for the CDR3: TGTGCCAGCAGCTTGACAGGGGATGGAACCTACGAGCAGTACTTC. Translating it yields CASSLTGDGTYEQYF. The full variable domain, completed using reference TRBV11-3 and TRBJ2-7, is EAGVVQSPRYKIIEKKQPVAFWCNPISGHNTLYWYLQNLGQGPELLIRYENEEAVDDSQLPKDRFSAERLKGVDSTLKIQPAELGDSAVYLCASSLTGDGTYEQYFGPGTRLTVT.

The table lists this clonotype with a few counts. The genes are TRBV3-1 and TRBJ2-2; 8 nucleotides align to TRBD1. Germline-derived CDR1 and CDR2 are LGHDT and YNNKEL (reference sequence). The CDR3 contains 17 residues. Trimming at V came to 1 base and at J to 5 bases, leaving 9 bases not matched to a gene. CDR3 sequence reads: CASSQARGPRWTGELFF. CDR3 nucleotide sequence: TGTGCCAGCAGCCAAGCCAGGGGGCCAAGATGGACCGGGGAGCTGTTTTTT.

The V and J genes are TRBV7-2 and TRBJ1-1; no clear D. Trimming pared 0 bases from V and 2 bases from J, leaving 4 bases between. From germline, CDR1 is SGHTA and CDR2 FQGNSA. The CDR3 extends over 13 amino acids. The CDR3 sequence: CASSLAPNTEAFF. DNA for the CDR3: TGTGCCAGCAGCTTAGCCCCCAACACTGAAGCTTTCTTT.

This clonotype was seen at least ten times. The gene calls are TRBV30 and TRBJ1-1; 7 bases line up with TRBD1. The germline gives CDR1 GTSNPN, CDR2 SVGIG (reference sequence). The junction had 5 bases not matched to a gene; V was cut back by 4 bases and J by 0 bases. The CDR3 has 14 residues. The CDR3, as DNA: TGTGCCTGGAATCTGGGACAGTTGAACACTGAAGCTTTCTTT. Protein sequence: CAWNLGQLNTEAFF. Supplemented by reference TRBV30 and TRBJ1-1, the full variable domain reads SQTIHQWPATLVQPVGSPLSLECTVEGTSNPNLYWYRQAAGRGLQLLFYSVGIGQISSEVPQNLSASRPQDRQFILSSKKLLLSDSGFYLCAWNLGQLNTEAFFGQGTRLTVV.

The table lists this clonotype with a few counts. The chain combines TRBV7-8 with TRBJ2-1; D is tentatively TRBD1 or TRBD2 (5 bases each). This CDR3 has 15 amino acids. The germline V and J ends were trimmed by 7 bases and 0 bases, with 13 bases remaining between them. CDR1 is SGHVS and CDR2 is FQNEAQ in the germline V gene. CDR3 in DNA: TGTGCCAGCACCCCGGGACCAAACTCCTACAATGAGCAGTTCTTC. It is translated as CASTPGPNSYNEQFF.

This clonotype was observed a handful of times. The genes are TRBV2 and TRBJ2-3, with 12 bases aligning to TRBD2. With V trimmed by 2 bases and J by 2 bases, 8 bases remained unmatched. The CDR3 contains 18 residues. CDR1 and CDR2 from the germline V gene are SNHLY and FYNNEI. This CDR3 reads CASSESLAGGPPTDTQYF. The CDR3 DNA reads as TGTGCCAGCAGTGAATCCCTAGCGGGAGGGCCCCCCACAGATACGCAGTATTTT.

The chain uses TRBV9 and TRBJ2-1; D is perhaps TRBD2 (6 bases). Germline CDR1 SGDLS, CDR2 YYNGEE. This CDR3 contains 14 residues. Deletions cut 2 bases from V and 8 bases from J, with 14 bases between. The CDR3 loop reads CASSVTGTRDEQFF. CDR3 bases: TGTGCCAGCAGCGTGACCGGGACTCGAGATGAGCAGTTCTTC.

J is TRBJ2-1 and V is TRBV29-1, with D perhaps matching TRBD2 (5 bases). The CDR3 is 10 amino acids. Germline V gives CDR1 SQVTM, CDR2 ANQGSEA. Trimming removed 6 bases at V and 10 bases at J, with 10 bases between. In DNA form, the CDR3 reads TGCAGCGTGAGGGATTCGGAGCAGTTCTTC. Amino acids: CSVRDSEQFF.

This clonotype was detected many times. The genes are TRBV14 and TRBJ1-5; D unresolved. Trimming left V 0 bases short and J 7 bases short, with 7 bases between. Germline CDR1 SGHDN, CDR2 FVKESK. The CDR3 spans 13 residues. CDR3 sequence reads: CASSQEGRQPQHF. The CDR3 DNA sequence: TGTGCCAGCAGCCAAGAAGGACGGCAGCCCCAGCATTTT. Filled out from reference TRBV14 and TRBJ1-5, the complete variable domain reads EAGVTQFPSHSVIEKGQTVTLRCDPISGHDNLYWYRRVMGKEIKFLLHFVKESKQDESGMPNNRFLAERTGGTYSTLKVQPAELEDSGVYFCASSQEGRQPQHFGDGTRLSIL.